The entry below gives a single TCR beta chain sequence along with its context. The target of this receptor is not known. Base qualities are not recorded, but no much larger clone differs from it by a single base. This record belongs to a study of T cells after yellow fever vaccination (dated by TCRdb to about 2019). About the study as a whole: The SMART-Seq v4 Ultra Low Input RNA kit was used to prepare libraries from fractions with low cell numbers. To follow T-cell clones before and after primary and booster YFV17D yellow fever vaccination, bulk TCR alpha and beta repertoires were sequenced over time. Blood samples were taken at several timepoints before and after primary and secondary immunization, and bulk PBMC replicates and cell subsets were isolated. The cohort comprised two healthy male donors, one aged 18 to 30 and one aged 30 to 40 years.

The sample's treatment or condition, from its label and the paper: live attenuated yellow fever vaccine strain. At each blood-draw timepoint, two biological replicates of bulk PBMCs were obtained. A standard Ficoll-Paque protocol was used to isolate PBMCs from peripheral blood. TriZol was used to extract RNA from bulk PBMCs, from CD4 and CD8 fractions, and from dextramer-positive and dextramer-negative fractions. Synthesis of TCR cDNA relied on 5'RACE template switching, a step that introduced a universal primer site along with unique molecular identifiers. Priming of cDNA synthesis was performed from both the TCR alpha and TCR beta constant segments. Two PCR steps were used to amplify libraries, with sample barcodes and sequencing adapters being added in the second step. Sequencing of libraries was performed on Illumina HiSeq 2500 (2x100 bp) or NovaSeq (2x150 bp). Concerning the study's data processing: MIGEC handled demultiplexing of reads and collapsing into UMI consensus sequences, while MiXCR performed V(D)J alignment. Using edgeR on replicate PBMC samples, clonotypes were called vaccine-responding if FDR was below 0.01 and the log2 fold change was above 5 up to day 15. Each bulk clonotype was labeled CD4 or CD8 based on which sequenced repertoire, CD4 or CD8, contained the clonotype at higher abundance. TCRdb trimmed the raw reads at Q25, called clones with MiXCR and kept productive beta chains. When rows share a CDR3 protein, they turn into one entry using the most common DNA and genes. These V and J calls derive from TCRdb rather than the authors' analysis. In this sample the table shows approximately 600,000 distinct CDR3 sequences, around 12% of which occur a single time. Of the sample, 15% falls within the top ten clones.

Per the germline V gene, SGHRS is the CDR1 and YFSETQ is the CDR2. The CDR3 numbers 15 residues from cysteine through phenylalanine. Just the 45-base CDR3 DNA is kept, in frame starting at base 1. From V the trimming removes 0 bases and from J it removes 8 bases, while the gene matches leave 8 bases of the junction unaccounted for. General study outcomes and caveats: A small share of clonotypes was detected in both CD4 and CD8 compartments, with the overlap likely arising from convergent recombination. Computational filtering was needed because FACS-sorted repertoires could contain abundant contaminating clonotypes from the bulk population. Because only two donors were included in the study, the extent to which the findings can be generalized is limited. The secondary T-cell response was weaker than the primary response but faster, peaking on day 5 instead of day 15. Most clones expanded after primary vaccination (around 96% of CD4 and roughly 88% of CD8) were re-detected after the booster, suggesting that broad memory maintenance occurred.

The material sequenced was PBMCs, taken on the day of the yellow fever booster vaccination. The source of this sequence is a man aged 25-40 years who received the YFV17D yellow fever vaccine. The rearranged segments are TRBV5-1 and TRBJ1-2; TRBD1 matches 9 bases in the middle. CDR3 reads: CASSLATGGNDGYTF. The DNA sequence follows: TGCGCCAGCAGCTTGGCAACAGGGGGCAATGACGGCTACACCTTC.